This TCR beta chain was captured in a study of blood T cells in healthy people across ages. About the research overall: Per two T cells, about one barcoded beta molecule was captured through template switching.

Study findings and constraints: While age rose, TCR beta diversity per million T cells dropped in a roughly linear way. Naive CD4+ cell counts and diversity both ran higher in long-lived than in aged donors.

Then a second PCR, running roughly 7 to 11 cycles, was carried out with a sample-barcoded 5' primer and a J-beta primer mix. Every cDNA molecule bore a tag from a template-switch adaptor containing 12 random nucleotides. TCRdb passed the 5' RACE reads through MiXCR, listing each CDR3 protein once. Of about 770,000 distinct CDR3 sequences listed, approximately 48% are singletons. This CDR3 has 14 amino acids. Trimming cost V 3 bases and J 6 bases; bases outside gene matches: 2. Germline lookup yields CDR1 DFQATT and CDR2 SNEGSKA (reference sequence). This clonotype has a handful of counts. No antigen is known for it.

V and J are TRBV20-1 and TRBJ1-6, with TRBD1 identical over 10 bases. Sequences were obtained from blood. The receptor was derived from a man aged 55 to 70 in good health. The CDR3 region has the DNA TGCAGTGCTAGCGACAGGGGGCTTAATTCACCCCTCCACTTT. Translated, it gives CSASDRGLNSPLHF.